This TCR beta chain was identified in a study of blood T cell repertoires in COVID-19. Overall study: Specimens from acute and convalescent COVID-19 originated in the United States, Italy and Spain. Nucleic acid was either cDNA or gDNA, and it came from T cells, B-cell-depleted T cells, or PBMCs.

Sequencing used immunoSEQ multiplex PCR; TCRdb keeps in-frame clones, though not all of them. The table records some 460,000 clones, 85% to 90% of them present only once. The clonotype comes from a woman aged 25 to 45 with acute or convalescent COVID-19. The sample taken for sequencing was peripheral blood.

The CDR3 reads CASSFRGQGSPLHF. Here the CDR3 DNA reads TGTGCCAGCAGTTTTCGGGGACAGGGTTCACCCCTCCACTTT. The J gene is TRBJ1-6, the V gene TRBV27; TRBD1 matches at 9 bases. With V trimmed by 3 bases and J by 9 bases, 3 bases remained unmatched. Looked up from germline, CDR1 is MNHEY and CDR2 is SMNVEV (reference sequence). The CDR3 runs to 14 residues.